Sequencing of this T cell receptor (beta chain) was carried out in a study of shared clonotypes between healthy human individuals. Study-wide context: Researchers drew samples from a couple of women and a few men aged 18 to 49. Whole-study results and caveats: Measured sharing among donors was expected to vary with sequencing depth. A few donors showed sharing of about 4.7% of naive CD4 clonotypes. Richness estimates generally favored naive over memory subsets.

Per germline, CDR1 KGHSH and CDR2 LQKENI. The CDR3 sequence is 15 residues long. V was clipped by 1 base and J by 4 bases, with 13 bases between them. Using immunoSEQ multiplex PCR, the repertoire was profiled, and TCRdb retains in-frame clones only, with some absent. The table records roughly 2.6 million clones, roughly 92% of them present only once. Details on this clone: Its antigen remains unknown.

Sequencing input: naive CD4+ T cells sorted from blood. Described subset: CD45RA+ positively selected. The V call is TRBV18, the J call TRBJ1-2; D ambiguous. The sequence came from a man aged 18 to 30 in good health. The CDR3 sequence is CASSPRGEPGYGYTF. In nucleotides, the CDR3 is TGTGCCAGCTCACCACGTGGAGAACCCGGCTATGGCTACACCTTC.